Shown below are 15 T cell receptor beta chains from a single sample sequenced in a study of cytomegalovirus exposure and HLA in healthy donors. The PCR employed 60 Vbeta primers together with 13 Jbeta primers. Measured with immunoSEQ multiplex PCR; TCRdb has only the in-frame clones, and not every one. The table lists around 65,000 clones, 75% to 85% of them singletons. The sequenced material came from PBMCs. The receptors shown here come from a man between 50 and 59 years old in good health and CMV-seropositive.

The chain recombines TRBV28 with TRBJ1-5; TRBD1 aligns across 9 bases. Germline CDR1 MDHEN, CDR2 SYDVKM. This CDR3 comprises 16 residues. Unmatched junction bases numbered 10, after V lost 7 bases and J lost 3 bases. The DNA of the CDR3 is TGTGCCAGCAACAACCCGGGACAGGGACTCAATCAGCCCCAGCATTTT. It codes for CASNNPGQGLNQPQHF.

J is TRBJ1-1 and V is TRBV27, with 9 positions matching TRBD1. CDR1 and CDR2 (germline): MNHEY, SMNVEV (reference sequence). The V and J ends lost 8 bases and 4 bases, in that order; junction bases with no gene match: 14. The CDR3 loop spans 16 amino acids. This chain's CDR3 is CASGPGTGRWSTEAFF. DNA for the CDR3: TGTGCCAGCGGCCCCGGGACAGGGAGATGGAGCACTGAAGCTTTCTTT.

This rearrangement joins TRBV18 to TRBJ1-2; D remains unclear. CDR3 length equals 17 residues. Deletions cut 1 base from V and 0 bases from J, with 15 bases between. CDR1 is KGHSH and CDR2 is LQKENI in the germline V gene. CDR3 bases: TGTGCCAGCTCACCACGCGTCAGGATAGGATCTAACTATGGCTACACCTTC. Protein sequence: CASSPRVRIGSNYGYTF.

This rearrangement joins TRBV19 to TRBJ2-7; TRBD1 agrees at 7 bases. The CDR3 contains 16 residues. CDR1 LNHDA and CDR2 SQIVND come from the germline V gene (reference sequence). J gave up 0 bases and V 5 bases, and 10 bases lay outside the gene matches. CDR3 region: CASSGGLTGISYEQYF. The CDR3, as DNA: TGTGCCAGTAGTGGAGGATTGACAGGGATCTCCTACGAGCAGTACTTC.

This clone was detected only a few times. This chain connects TRBV7-9 to TRBJ1-1; D is unclear. Germline CDR1 reads SEHNR; CDR2 reads FQNEAQ (reference sequence). The CDR3 extends over 16 amino acids. Deletions cut 4 bases from V and 0 bases from J, with 15 bases between. Written as DNA, the CDR3 is TGTGCCAGCAGCTCCCCTCAGGCCGAAATGAACACTGAAGCTTTCTTT. This sequence encodes CASSSPQAEMNTEAFF.

The V and J genes are TRBV6-1 and TRBJ1-5, with TRBD1 matching over 7 bases. The V and J ends lost 10 bases and 4 bases, in that order; junction bases with no gene match: 4. The CDR3 contains 12 residues. Looked up from germline, CDR1 is MNHNS and CDR2 is SASEGT. The DNA for the CDR3 is TGTGCCACCGGGACAGTAAATCAGCCCCAGCATTTT. Amino acids: CATGTVNQPQHF.

This clone came up once. Other DNA sequences in the same sample also yield this CDR3. The rearrangement uses TRBV2 and TRBJ1-6, with 9 positions matching TRBD1. The CDR3 loop spans 15 amino acids. The germline gives CDR1 SNHLY, CDR2 FYNNEI. The V segment lost 6 bases and the J segment 7 bases; nucleotides outside the gene matches: 7. The CDR3 sequence is CASRAGTGLNSPLHF. CDR3 DNA sequence: TGTGCCAGCAGAGCCGGGACAGGGCTAAATTCACCCCTCCACTTT.

For this clone: Its ends do not fully match the called genes, so a read error is possible. This same CDR3 is encoded by further DNA sequences in the sample. The chain is built from TRBV6-5 and TRBJ2-6, with 7 nucleotides matching TRBD2. From germline, CDR1 is MNHEY and CDR2 SVGAGI. The CDR3 covers 16 residues. This CDR3 reads CASSYSGGGGANVLTF. The CDR3 DNA follows: TGTGCCAGCAGTTACTCTGGGGGGGGAGGGGCTAACGTCCTGACTTTC.

The chain employs TRBV9 and TRBJ2-5, with 9 bases that match TRBD1. Trimming removed 4 bases from V and 4 bases from J; junction bases left unmatched: 11. Germline V gene lookup returns CDR1 SGDLS and CDR2 YYNGEE. CDR3 length: 16 residues. CDR3 amino acids: CASSISRTGGGETQYF. The CDR3 DNA reads TGTGCCAGCAGCATATCAAGAACAGGGGGCGGAGAGACCCAGTACTTC.

The CDR3 loop reads CASRLRDRVVSTYEQYF. The CDR3 DNA reads TGTGCCAGCAGACTCCGGGACAGGGTCGTTTCGACCTACGAGCAGTACTTC. This chain joins TRBV2 and TRBJ2-7; 9 nucleotides line up with TRBD1. This CDR3 spans 17 amino acids. In germline, CDR1 is SNHLY, CDR2 FYNNEI. V lost 6 bases, J lost 2 bases, and 14 bases stayed unmatched.

The genes are TRBV11-2 and TRBJ2-4, with 10 bases lining up with TRBD2. The trim removed 0 bases at V and 1 base at J, leaving 6 bases unmatched. This CDR3 has 18 amino acids. The germline gives CDR1 SGHAT, CDR2 FQNNGV. Here the CDR3 reads CASSLEKREGPAKNIQYF. Here the CDR3 DNA reads TGTGCCAGCAGCTTAGAGAAGCGGGAGGGCCCGGCCAAAAACATTCAGTACTTC.

Worth noting for this clone: In the same sample, other DNA sequences code for this CDR3. The rearrangement joins TRBV28 to TRBJ2-5; 12 bases are shared with TRBD1. CDR3 length: 16 amino acids. V dropped 6 bases and J dropped 5; count of bases not matched to a gene: 10. CDR1 is MDHEN and CDR2 is SYDVKM in the germline V gene. In DNA form, the CDR3 reads TGTGCCAGCAGAACTCAGGGACAGGGGGCGGAGGAGACCCAGTACTTC. Translating gives CASRTQGQGAEETQYF.

This chain uses TRBV6-1 with TRBJ1-2, with TRBD1 identical over 8 bases. With V trimmed by 6 bases and J by 2 bases, 8 bases remained unmatched. CDR1 MNHNS and CDR2 SASEGT come from the germline V gene. The CDR3 covers 15 residues. The CDR3 sequence is CASRETGDWNYGYTF. The CDR3 DNA reads as TGTGCCAGCAGAGAGACAGGGGATTGGAACTATGGCTACACCTTC.

The chain combines TRBV7-3 with TRBJ2-2, with TRBD1 matching over 11 bases. Germline CDR1 reads SGHTA; CDR2 reads FQGTGA. Unmatched junction bases numbered 7, after V lost 5 bases and J lost 5 bases. This CDR3 comprises 16 residues. CDR3 protein: CASSLRTGGRTGELFF. The CDR3 bases are TGTGCCAGCAGCCTAAGGACAGGGGGCAGGACCGGGGAGCTGTTTTTT. Full variable domain (outside the CDR3, taken from reference TRBV7-3 and TRBJ2-2): GAGVSQTPSNKVTEKGKYVELRCDPISGHTALYWYRQSLGQGPEFLIYFQGTGAADDSGLPNDRFFAVRPEGSVSTLKIQRTERGDSAVYLCASSLRTGGRTGELFFGEGSRLTVL.

As concerns this clone: The junction departs from germline at one end; a sequencing error may be responsible. V usage is TRBV6-5 and J usage is TRBJ1-2; TRBD1 aligns across 10 bases. The CDR3 is 16 residues long. Germline V CDR1 and CDR2: MNHEY, SVGAGI. DNA of the CDR3: TGTGCCAGCAGTTACGTTAGGACAGGGGGGTCATATGGCTCCACCTTC. Protein product: CASSYVRTGGSYGSTF.